Following are 19 T cell receptor beta chains from one sample sequenced in a study of cytomegalovirus exposure and HLA in healthy donors. The PCR ran on 60 Vbeta and 13 Jbeta primers. Here immunoSEQ multiplex PCR was the method, and the copy in TCRdb shows in-frame clones only, minus some. This sample yields about 130,000 clones, of which approximately 89% are seen a single time; 6% to 8% belongs to the top ten. The sequenced material came from PBMCs. The receptor source for this set is a woman in her thirties in good health and CMV-seropositive.

CDR3 DNA sequence: TGTGCCAGTAGTCTCGAAGGGGAGGATTCGGGGGAGCAGTACTTC. Encoded protein: CASSLEGEDSGEQYF. J is TRBJ2-7 and V is TRBV19; D is possibly TRBD2 (6 bases). V was trimmed by 5 bases and J by 7 bases, leaving 21 bases between them. This CDR3 region has 15 residues. Germline loops: CDR1 LNHDA, CDR2 SQIVND (reference sequence).

The chain is built from TRBV6-1 and TRBJ1-6; tentatively, D is TRBD1 (6 bases). CDR1 and CDR2 (germline): MNHNS, SASEGT. V was pared by 4 bases and J by 6 bases, with 13 bases between. There are 15 residues in the CDR3. The CDR3 reads CASSAERGGNSPLHF. The CDR3 DNA reads TGTGCCAGCAGTGCAGAAAGGGGGGGTAATTCACCCCTCCACTTT.

J is TRBJ1-2 and V is TRBV30, with TRBD1 matching over 11 bases. The CDR3 is 15 residues long. With V trimmed by 3 bases and J by 4 bases, 7 bases remained unmatched. The germline V gene encodes CDR1 GTSNPN and CDR2 SVGIG (reference sequence). DNA of the CDR3: TGTGCCTGGAGCCTCGGACAGGGGGCCTTCTATGGCTACACCTTC. Protein sequence: CAWSLGQGAFYGYTF.

The chain has TRBV30 and TRBJ1-1; the match to TRBD1 covers 9 bases. V was pared by 2 bases and J by 4 bases, with 5 bases of the junction left unmatched. Germline lookup yields CDR1 GTSNPN and CDR2 SVGIG (reference sequence). The length of the CDR3 is 14 residues. As DNA, the CDR3 is TGTGCCTGGAGTATAGGACAGGGGATCACTGAAGCTTTCTTT. It encodes CAWSIGQGITEAFF. Full variable domain (remainder filled in from reference TRBV30 and TRBJ1-1): SQTIHQWPATLVQPVGSPLSLECTVEGTSNPNLYWYRQAAGRGLQLLFYSVGIGQISSEVPQNLSASRPQDRQFILSSKKLLLSDSGFYLCAWSIGQGITEAFFGQGTRLTVV.

The chain recombines TRBV4-2 with TRBJ2-2, with D maybe TRBD1 (6 bases). Per germline, CDR1 LGHNA and CDR2 YNFKEQ. V dropped 0 bases and J dropped 5 bases, with 10 bases sitting between them. The CDR3 sequence is 15 residues long. CDR3 residues: CASSQEGRGTGELFF. CDR3 nucleotides: TGTGCCAGCAGCCAAGAGGGCAGGGGAACCGGGGAGCTGTTTTTT.

The CDR3 region is CASSSLGAVEEQYF. CDR3 coding DNA: TGTGCCAGCAGTTCCCTAGGAGCAGTGGAAGAGCAGTACTTC. The J gene is TRBJ2-7, the V gene TRBV2, with D uncertain. Germline V lookup: CDR1 SNHLY, CDR2 FYNNEI. The CDR3 is 14 amino acids. The V end was cut by 5 bases, the J end by 7 bases, with 18 bases between.

The rearrangement links TRBV11-2 to TRBJ1-4; no clear D gene. The CDR3 runs to 15 residues. CDR1 SGHAT and CDR2 FQNNGV come from the germline V gene. The ends were cut back, 0 bases at V and 8 bases at J, with 13 bases in the middle. Here the CDR3 reads CASSLDSAGGEKLFF. DNA of the CDR3: TGTGCCAGCAGCTTAGATAGCGCCGGCGGGGAAAAACTGTTTTTT.

The CDR3 spells CASSGSGSDRDTQYF. CDR3 in DNA: TGTGCCAGCAGTGGTAGCGGGAGTGATAGGGATACGCAGTATTTT. V gene TRBV28 combines with J gene TRBJ2-3; 9 bases are shared with TRBD2. Germline CDR1 reads MDHEN; CDR2 reads SYDVKM. Unmatched junction bases numbered 9, after V lost 5 bases and J lost 6 bases. The CDR3 has 15 amino acids. The full variable domain, in which reference TRBV28 and TRBJ2-3 provide the parts outside the CDR3, is DVKVTQSSRYLVKRTGEKVFLECVQDMDHENMFWYRQDPGLGLRLIYFSYDVKMKEKGDIPEGYSVSREKKERFSLILESASTNQTSMYLCASSGSGSDRDTQYFGPGTRLTVL.

This chain joins TRBV30 and TRBJ1-1; D unclear. The V gene's germline CDR1 is GTSNPN and CDR2 SVGIG (reference sequence). The V end lost 6 bases, the J end lost 0 bases, and 8 bases lay between the germline ends. The length of the CDR3 is 12 residues. CDR3 sequence reads: CACTELNTEAFF. As DNA, the CDR3 is TGTGCCTGTACAGAACTGAACACTGAAGCTTTCTTT.

V and J are TRBV7-9 and TRBJ1-3; D may be TRBD1 (5 bases). The CDR3 is 14 amino acids. Germline CDR1 SEHNR, CDR2 FQNEAQ (reference sequence). V was clipped by 2 bases and J by 11 bases, with 16 bases between them. In nucleotides, the CDR3 is TGTGCCAGCAGCTTAAGGGGCAGAGCCAAGGCCATATATTTT. Its translation is CASSLRGRAKAIYF. Complete variable domain (other parts from reference TRBV7-9 and TRBJ1-3): DTGVSQNPRHKITKRGQNVTFRCDPISEHNRLYWYRQTLGQGPEFLTYFQNEAQLEKSRLLSDRFSAERPKGSFSTLEIQRTEQGDSAMYLCASSLRGRAKAIYFGEGSWLTVV.

This clone was counted a few times. The chain uses TRBV12-5 and TRBJ2-1; a possible D gene is TRBD2 (6 bases). Germline-derived CDR1 and CDR2 are LGHNT and FRNRAP. V lost 7 bases to trimming and J lost 6 bases, with 19 bases between them. This CDR3 is 15 amino acids long. The CDR3, as DNA: TGTGCTAGTGCCCTCTCCGGGACTCTGTTCAATGAGCAGTTCTTC. Translation: CASALSGTLFNEQFF.

This rearrangement joins TRBV30 to TRBJ2-1, with D perhaps matching TRBD2 (5 bases). Deletions cut 0 bases from V and 8 bases from J, with 8 bases between. Germline CDR1 and CDR2: GTSNPN and SVGIG (reference sequence). The CDR3 spans 12 residues. The CDR3 loop is CAWSVMEDEQFF. CDR3 bases: TGTGCCTGGAGTGTCATGGAGGATGAGCAGTTCTTC.

J is TRBJ1-1 and V is TRBV28; maybe TRBD1 (6 bases). The CDR3 is 16 amino acids. Germline CDR1 reads MDHEN; CDR2 reads SYDVKM. V was shortened by 9 bases and J by 1 base, with 21 bases between the two germline ends. CDR3 DNA sequence: TGTGCCAGGATATCGGGACACCACTCTGAGAACACTGAAGCTTTCTTT. Its protein product is CARISGHHSENTEAFF.

This clone was found a few times. The rearrangement uses TRBV28 and TRBJ2-1; D unclear. V shed 2 bases and J shed 9 bases, with 14 bases lying between them. CDR1 is MDHEN and CDR2 is SYDVKM in the germline V gene. This CDR3 spans 14 amino acids. This CDR3 reads CASSLAAGRLEQFF. CDR3 sequence (DNA): TGTGCCAGCAGTTTAGCTGCTGGGCGTCTTGAGCAGTTCTTC.

V is TRBV15 and J is TRBJ2-1, with TRBD2 matching 11 bases. Germline lookup yields CDR1 LNHNV and CDR2 YYDKDF (reference sequence). The CDR3 totals 16 residues. V dropped 3 bases and J dropped 3; count of bases not matched to a gene: 4. Here the CDR3 DNA reads TGTGCCACCAGCAGCGGTAGCGGGAGGGTCTACAATGAGCAGTTCTTC. Its protein product is CATSSGSGRVYNEQFF. The full variable domain, its missing parts supplied by reference TRBV15 and TRBJ2-1, is DAMVIQNPRYQVTQFGKPVTLSCSQTLNHNVMYWYQQKSSQAPKLLFHYYDKDFNNEADTPDNFQSRRPNTSFCFLDIRSPGLGDTAMYLCATSSGSGRVYNEQFFGPGTRLTVL.

The chain is built from TRBV5-1 and TRBJ2-3; 7 nucleotides line up with TRBD1. Germline V CDR1 and CDR2: SGHRS, YFSETQ. V gave up 4 bases and J gave up 1 base; unmatched junction bases: 6. The CDR3 contains 15 residues. CDR3 loop: CASSDTGARTDTQYF. The CDR3, as DNA: TGCGCCAGCAGCGATACAGGGGCCCGCACAGATACGCAGTATTTT.

V gene TRBV18 combines with J gene TRBJ1-1; 12 bases map to TRBD1. Looked up from germline, CDR1 is KGHSH and CDR2 is LQKENI. J gave up 5 bases and V 3 bases, and 10 bases lay outside the gene matches. The CDR3 is 17 amino acids. CDR3 sequence reads: CASSPGGTGGWVTEAFF. The CDR3 DNA follows: TGTGCCAGCTCACCGGGGGGGACAGGGGGCTGGGTAACTGAAGCTTTCTTT. The variable domain in full, with the rest retrieved from reference TRBV18 and TRBJ1-1, is NAGVMQNPRHLVRRRGQEARLRCSPMKGHSHVYWYRQLPEEGLKFMVYLQKENIIDESGMPKERFSAEFPKEGPSILRIQQVVRGDSAAYFCASSPGGTGGWVTEAFFGQGTRLTVV.

The V call is TRBV18, the J call TRBJ1-1; possible D gene TRBD1, 5 bases. Germline V gene sequence: CDR1 KGHSH, CDR2 LQKENI. The length of the CDR3 is 15 residues. V lost 4 bases, J lost 1 base, and 13 bases lay in between. This chain's CDR3 is CASSLLDSGNTEAFF. DNA of the CDR3: TGTGCCAGCTCACTCCTCGACAGTGGGAACACTGAAGCTTTCTTT.

This chain joins TRBV10-3 and TRBJ2-1, with unresolved D. V was clipped by 3 bases and J by 4 bases, with 13 bases between them. The CDR3 totals 15 residues. CDR1 is ENHRY, CDR2 SYGVKD, per germline. The CDR3 reads CAISDPQVSYNEQFF. As DNA, the CDR3 is TGTGCCATCAGTGACCCCCAGGTATCTTACAATGAGCAGTTCTTC.